This T cell receptor (beta chain) was found in a study of control samples from healthy donors and cancer patients. Trimming removed 2 bases from V and 4 bases from J, with 20 bases in between. The CDR3 consists of 17 residues. Germline CDR1 reads SGHTA; CDR2 reads FQGNSA. TCRdb's table, derived via immunoSEQ multiplex PCR, lists solely in-frame clones and lacks some. The table includes around 90,000 clones, roughly 86% detected once. Sequencing was carried out using blood. V is TRBV7-2 and J is TRBJ1-2; no reliable D call. The clonotype comes from a man younger than 45 in good health. The CDR3 spells CASSLTAAGLPRYGYTF. In DNA, the CDR3 is TGTGCCAGCAGCTTAACGGCGGCAGGACTACCGCGCTATGGCTACACCTTC.